Listed below are T cell receptor beta chains from one sample, sequenced in a study of naive and memory T cell subsets. TCRdb re-analysed the UMI-ligation and nested PCR reads in MiXCR, keeping a single row per CDR3 protein. The table records more than 100,000 distinct CDR3 sequences, over 30% of them present only once. The specimen was central memory CD4+ T cells from blood. These receptors were obtained from a human donor in good health. The CDR3 runs from the conserved cysteine through the conserved F or W. D genes are given only for firm matches. Clone size is not always given. Where it is, it says once, few, many or a class for expanded clones.

v_call	j_call	clone_size	d_call	cdr3_nt	cdr3_aa
TRBV28	TRBJ2-1	many	NA	TGTGCCAGCAGAGTAGGGCATGAGCAGTTCTTC	CASRVGHEQFF
TRBV6-6	TRBJ2-1	NA	TRBD2	TGTGCCAGCAGTCGCGGGGGGGGCGGGACTAGCTCCTACAATGAGCAGTTCTTC	CASSRGGGGTSSYNEQFF
TRBV18	TRBJ1-4	once	NA	TGTGCCAGCTCACCCCAGGTCCCAAATGAAAAACTGTTTTTT	CASSPQVPNEKLFF
TRBV4-3	TRBJ1-1	NA	NA	TGCGCCAGCAGCCAAGTGGGCGGGGAAGCTTTCTTT	CASSQVGGEAFF
TRBV28	TRBJ2-4	NA	NA	TGTGCCAGCAGACCTCCCCCCAGGGCCCTAGCCAAAAACATTCAGTACTTC	CASRPPPRALAKNIQYF
TRBV29-1	TRBJ2-3	many	TRBD1	TGCAGCGTTGAAGATTGGACAGGAAGCACAGATACGCAGTATTTT	CSVEDWTGSTDTQYF
TRBV9	TRBJ1-6	NA	TRBD1	TGTGCCAGCAGACGCCCCGGGACAGGGGACCTACCCCTCCACTTT	CASRRPGTGDLPLHF
TRBV19	TRBJ2-4	many	NA	TGTGCCAGTAGTTTGGGCAGCAAAAACATTCAGTACTTC	CASSLGSKNIQYF
TRBV12-3/TRBV12-4	TRBJ2-1	NA	TRBD2	TGTGCCAGCAGTCCACGGACTAGCGGGTTTAACACCCCCTACAATGAGCAGTTCTTC	CASSPRTSGFNTPYNEQFF
TRBV4-3	TRBJ2-2	few	NA	TGCGCCAGCAGCCAAGCCTTTCTCACCGGGGAGCTGTTTTTT	CASSQAFLTGELFF
TRBV11-2	TRBJ2-7	few	TRBD2	TGTGCCAGCGGGCGGGGGGGAGTCTCGTACGACGAGCAGTACTTC	CASGRGGVSYDEQYF
TRBV10-3	TRBJ1-5	NA	NA	TGTGCCATCAGTGAAGGCAGCCTAAGCAATCAGCCCCAGCATTTT	CAISEGSLSNQPQHF
TRBV29-1	TRBJ1-1	NA	TRBD1	TGCAGCGTTGAGGCCACCAGGGGGGCTTTCTTT	CSVEATRGAFF
TRBV20-1	TRBJ2-5	many	NA	TGCAGTGCTAGAAACCGGGACGCAAAAGAGACCCAGTACTTC	CSARNRDAKETQYF
TRBV28	TRBJ1-3	NA	NA	TGTGCCAGCAGTTCTCAGGGAAAAAGAAACACCATATATTTT	CASSSQGKRNTIYF
TRBV11-1	TRBJ2-3	NA	TRBD1	TGTGCCAGCAGCCCCCAGGGACAGGGGAGCACAGATACGCAGTATTTT	CASSPQGQGSTDTQYF
TRBV14	TRBJ2-7	once	TRBD1	TGTGCCAGCAGCCAAGTGCCGGCGGGACAGGGAGGGGAGCAGTACTTC	CASSQVPAGQGGEQYF
TRBV4-1	TRBJ2-2	NA	TRBD1	TGCGCCAGCAGCCAAGGCGGACAGGGGGCTGACACCGGGGAGCTGTTTTTT	CASSQGGQGADTGELFF
TRBV13	TRBJ2-7	NA	NA	TGTGCCAGCAGTTTCGGGACGGTAGGAGAGCAGTACTTC	CASSFGTVGEQYF
TRBV15	TRBJ1-5	NA	NA	TGTGCCACCAGTAGGACAGTGAATCAGCCCCAGCATTTT	CATSRTVNQPQHF
TRBV6-6	TRBJ1-2	few	NA	TGTGCCAGCAGGCGCCGGGCTCCAAGCATCGGCTACACCTTC	CASRRRAPSIGYTF
TRBV9	TRBJ2-1	NA	TRBD2	TGTGCCAGCAGCGTAACAGCTAGCGGAGGGAACAATGAGCAGTTCTTC	CASSVTASGGNNEQFF
TRBV5-5	TRBJ2-7	NA	NA	TGTGCCAGCAGCCAGATAGCGCGCTCCTACGAGCAGTACTTC	CASSQIARSYEQYF
TRBV7-6	TRBJ2-5	NA	TRBD1	TGTGCCAGCAGCTTTACAGGGGCTCAAGAGACCCAGTACTTC	CASSFTGAQETQYF
TRBV6-5	TRBJ2-7	NA	NA	TGTGCCAGCAGCCCAGGCGACAGTAACATCTACGAGCAGTACTTC	CASSPGDSNIYEQYF
TRBV5-5	TRBJ2-1	NA	TRBD1	TGTGCCAGCAGCTTGTTCGACAGGGGGGACAATGAGCAGTTCTTC	CASSLFDRGDNEQFF
TRBV28	TRBJ2-7	NA	TRBD2	TGTGCCTCCGGGCGGGGGGTCGGCTACGAGCAGTACTTC	CASGRGVGYEQYF
TRBV5-1	TRBJ2-7	NA	NA	TGCGCCAGCAGCTTGGTAGGGGAGAAGCAGTACTTC	CASSLVGEKQYF
TRBV5-1	TRBJ1-4	NA	TRBD1	TGCGCCAGCAAGGTCGGGACAGCAGTAGAGAGGAAAGAAAAACTGTTTTTT	CASKVGTAVERKEKLFF
TRBV4-3	TRBJ2-7	NA	TRBD2	TGCGCCAGCAGCCAATGGCGGACTAGCGGTTCCTACGAGCAGTACTTC	CASSQWRTSGSYEQYF
TRBV28	TRBJ2-7	many	NA	TGTGCCAGCAGCGGCGGAGGGCGCGAGCAGTACTTC	CASSGGGREQYF
TRBV5-1	TRBJ2-1	many	NA	TGCGCCAGCAAACGACAGGGACTACTGACTGATGAGCAGTTCTTC	CASKRQGLLTDEQFF
TRBV20-1	TRBJ2-5	few	NA	TGCAGTGCTATTGATGGCTTTCAAGAGACCCAGTACTTC	CSAIDGFQETQYF
TRBV19	TRBJ2-1	NA	TRBD1	TGTGCCAGTATTCCAGGACAGGGGCCGTACAATGAGCAGTTCTTC	CASIPGQGPYNEQFF
TRBV5-4	TRBJ2-5	NA	TRBD2	TGTGCCAGCAGCTTGGCCGCGGGAGGGGGGCAGACCCAGTACTTC	CASSLAAGGGQTQYF
TRBV6-5	TRBJ2-5	many	NA	TGTGCCAGCAGTTACCCAGGGGGAGGGGAGACCCAGTACTTC	CASSYPGGGETQYF
TRBV5-1	TRBJ2-5	NA	NA	TGCGCCAGCAGCTTCTCTAGCCAAGAGACCCAGTACTTC	CASSFSSQETQYF
TRBV4-3	TRBJ2-3	NA	NA	TGCGCCAGCAGCCAAGTGGTTCTCACAGATACGCAGTATTTT	CASSQVVLTDTQYF
TRBV7-6	TRBJ2-7	few	TRBD1	TGTGCCAGCAGCCAGACAGGGAACTCCTACGAGCAGTACTTC	CASSQTGNSYEQYF
TRBV12-3/TRBV12-4	TRBJ2-2	NA	NA	TGTGCCAGCAGGGACGGACTTGCGAATACCGGGGAGCTGTTTTTT	CASRDGLANTGELFF
TRBV11-2	TRBJ1-1	many	NA	TGTGCCAGCGTTTGGGGACATTTGAACACTGAAGCTTTCTTT	CASVWGHLNTEAFF
TRBV3-1	TRBJ1-2	NA	NA	TGTGCCAGCAGCCCGGGGAACAGGGATGGCTACACCTTC	CASSPGNRDGYTF
TRBV20-1	TRBJ2-1	NA	NA	TGCAGTGCTAGAGATCAGTTCCCTAGCCGTGGACTACCGAACAATGAGCAGTTCTTC	CSARDQFPSRGLPNNEQFF
TRBV20-1	TRBJ2-7	NA	NA	TGCAGTGCACCCGGGACCCACTCCTACGAGCAGTACTTC	CSAPGTHSYEQYF
TRBV28	TRBJ2-7	NA	NA	TGTGCCAGCAACAACGTCCGGGTTTACCCCTACGAGCAGTACTTC	CASNNVRVYPYEQYF
TRBV29-1	TRBJ1-4	NA	TRBD1	TGCAGCGTACTTGCGACAGGGGCCGATGAAAAACTGTTTTTT	CSVLATGADEKLFF
TRBV6-5	TRBJ1-2	NA	NA	TGTGCCAGCAGTTACGGGGTGATGAGGGGCGCGAACTATGGCTACACCTTC	CASSYGVMRGANYGYTF
TRBV11-2	TRBJ2-1	NA	TRBD2	TGTGCCAGCAGCAACTCACCTAGCAACTCACCTAGCGGGAGGGCCGATGAGCAGTTCTTC	CASSNSPSNSPSGRADEQFF
TRBV6-6	TRBJ2-4	NA	NA	TGTGCCAGCCTCACACCCAAAACAAACATTCAGTACTTC	CASLTPKTNIQYF
TRBV7-2	TRBJ2-2	NA	NA	TGTGCCAGCAGCTTACAGGGGGGCGGGGAGCTGTTTTTT	CASSLQGGGELFF
TRBV20-1	TRBJ1-5	many	NA	TGCAGTGCTAGACAGGGCGGTCAGCCCCAGCATTTT	CSARQGGQPQHF
TRBV7-9	TRBJ2-3	few	TRBD1	TGTGCCACCGAGGGGGCGCGTCTCGCAGATACGCAGTATTTT	CATEGARLADTQYF
TRBV7-2	TRBJ1-2	once	NA	TGTGCCAGCAGCTTAGCGACATACGTTGCGGGCTACACCTTC	CASSLATYVAGYTF
TRBV7-9	TRBJ1-5	NA	NA	TGTGCCAGCAGCCTAAGCACGGGAAATCAGCCCCAGCATTTT	CASSLSTGNQPQHF
TRBV6-5	TRBJ2-5	many	TRBD1	TGTGCCAGCAGTTTCAGACAGGGGTGGAAAGAGACCCAGTACTTC	CASSFRQGWKETQYF
TRBV12-3/TRBV12-4	TRBJ2-1	NA	TRBD1	TGTGCCAGCAGTTTCGGGGGACAGGGTAAACTCTTC	CASSFGGQGKLF
TRBV28	TRBJ2-3	NA	NA	TGTGCCAGCAGTCCTCACCTCGGAGGCAGCACAGATACGCAGTATTTT	CASSPHLGGSTDTQYF
TRBV11-3	TRBJ2-5	NA	TRBD1	TGTGCCAGCAGCTTACCAGGGGGCAGTGAGACCCAGTACTTC	CASSLPGGSETQYF
TRBV4-1	TRBJ1-2	few	TRBD1	TGCGCCAGCAGCCAACCCTACCGGGACAGGTTCTATGGCTACACCTTC	CASSQPYRDRFYGYTF
TRBV18	TRBJ1-2	NA	NA	TGTGCCAGCTCCCCTCCGATGAACTATGGCTACACCTTC	CASSPPMNYGYTF